This record concerns one T cell receptor (beta chain) sequence. The clone's antigen remains unknown. No much larger clone is present one base from it, and per-base qualities are unavailable. Library creation used the immunoSEQ multiplex PCR assay. This is the immuneACCESS table as TCRdb keeps it, with only in-frame sequences that have V and J called. A part of the clones is gone; compared with another copy, unresolved V genes explain less than half, and the rest is unexplained. The sample has more than 65,000 clones on record, roughly 84% of them singletons. Jointly, the top ten make up roughly 15% of the sample. This record belongs to a study of control samples from healthy donors and cancer patients (dated by TCRdb to 2020 to 2022). The sequence derives from a man aged 45-65 years in good health. Material for sequencing was blood.

The sequenced DNA is TGTGCCACCAGGCAGCGGGAGTGGGCAGATACGCAGTATTTT. Translation gives CATRQREWADTQYF. The chain is encoded by TRBV10-3 joined to TRBJ2-3; TRBD2 agrees with 8 junctional bases. The germline V gene specifies ENHRY as CDR1 and SYGVKD as CDR2. Reading from cysteine to phenylalanine, the CDR3 counts 14 amino acids. Only the CDR3 DNA is retained, 42 bases long and in frame from the first base. The germline V and J ends show losses of 10 bases and 4 bases respectively, and no gene match explains 10 bases of the junction.